This T cell receptor (beta chain) was found in a study of T cell responses to AZD1222 COVID-19 vaccine (dated by TCRdb to the early 2020s). Background on the whole study: A total of 233 trial participants underwent TCR sequencing, of whom about 200 had received two doses of AZD1222 and around 26 had received two doses of the MenACWY control vaccine. Enrollment into the trials was organized by age into subgroups of 18-55, 56-69 and 70-plus years, and those subgroups contained about 160, 30 and 59 TCR-sequenced participants, respectively.

Turning to this clone: The specificity of this receptor is unknown. No much larger clone is present one base from it, and per-base qualities are unavailable.

The CDR3 regions of human TCRbeta chains were subjected to immunosequencing. The paper's processing steps were these. TCRs in the repertoires were matched against a reference library of SARS-CoV-2-specific TCRs that had been generated with the MIRA antigen-specificity platform. Breadth was defined as the fraction of unique TCRs that were SARS-CoV-2-associated. Depth was defined as the fraction of total T cells that were SARS-CoV-2-associated. Using the MIRA data, each spike-specific TCR was assigned both to the spike region to which the TCR was reactive and to a CD4 or CD8 class. Log10-transformed breadth and depth values were compared by one-way ANOVA with Sidak's multiple comparisons tests. The clones in this table, taken by TCRdb from immuneACCESS, are in-frame only. Not every clone is retained; where verified, under half of the shortfall comes from an unresolved V gene, and the cause of the rest is unknown. The DNA was the basis for D and trimming; V, J and clone size are from that table. For this sample there are approximately 110,000 clones; about 91% appear just once. Of the sample, about 6.5% falls within the top ten clones.

Broad study findings and their caveats: Reportedly, almost half of the unique spike-specific TCRs recognized epitopes lying outside the regions that are mutated in the B.1.351 and B.1.1.7 variants. Because no samples from the day 14 peak response were available, repertoires could be characterized only after the peak T cell response. Participants were mostly white British, with more females than males. The authors suggested clonal diversity may have been underestimated. In the small 56-69-year group, the increase in depth fell short of significance, most likely because of low power. A significant rise in spike-specific TCR breadth and depth was observed after two AZD1222 doses relative to day 0 and relative to MenACWY recipients. Only five or six AZD1222 recipients were SARS-CoV-2 seropositive at baseline, limiting conclusions about previously exposed vaccinees. CD4 TCRs associated with the vaccine covered the entire spike protein, and the dominant responses were in regions 160-218 and 743-854.

CDR1 and CDR2, looked up from the germline V gene, are MGHDK and SYGVNS. From cysteine to phenylalanine, the CDR3 is 12 amino acids long. The DNA shown is the 36-base CDR3, in frame from base 1. V loses 3 bases of germline sequence and J loses 3 bases, and the interval between the two ends is 5 bases. The time point label, as the study defines it: about 28 days (+/-7) after the second vaccine dose. AZD1222 recipients whose second dose came at about 4 weeks and those whose second dose came at about 12 weeks were combined into one group, since spike-specific TCR depth and breadth did not differ between the two schedules. The vaccinee samples were drawn from two UK trials, COV001 and COV002, one of which was a single-blind randomized controlled phase 2/3 trial testing AZD1222 (ChAdOx1 nCoV-19) in healthy adults. For TCRbeta chain sequencing, PBMC samples were collected from trial participants at day 0 and at day 28 after the second dose.

This specimen was peripheral blood, taken 28 days after the second AZD1222 dose. The receptor chain draws on TRBV25-1 and TRBJ1-2, with the D gene not clear enough to name. The clonotype originates from an adult who received the AZD1222 COVID-19 vaccine. The CDR3 amino acid sequence is: CASSELDYGYTF. At the DNA level, the sequence is TGTGCCAGCAGTGAGCTTGACTATGGCTACACCTTC.